This T cell receptor (beta chain) stems from a study of T-cell reconstitution after alpha-beta-depleted transplantation in children. Study conclusions and caveats: Surviving recipient cells, namely T cells and thymic progenitors, were the source of high day-60 TCRbeta diversity in some patients. Several hundred expanded graft clones reportedly were the source of alpha-beta T cells about two months after transplant. One year post-transplant, T-cell counts and diversity were largely derived from T cells produced anew.

In this sample, this clonotype turned up many times. The target antigen is unknown. Unique molecular identifiers were used in preparing the TCRbeta library. One entry per CDR3 protein, called by TCRdb with MiXCR from the PCR reads. The sample shows 85,000 to 120,000 distinct CDR3 sequences, 6% of them seen only once. The sample consisted of PBMCs, mostly from graft donor cells, taken 60 days after TCRalphabeta/CD19-depleted stem cell transplant. The sequence derives from a female patient aged 2-15 years who had a stem cell transplant for Fanconi anemia, so the T cells may come from the graft donor.

The CDR3 bases are TGCGCCAGCAGCCTACCGACAGGGAACACCGGGGAGCTGTTTTTT. It encodes CASSLPTGNTGELFF. The chain carries TRBV5-1 and TRBJ2-2; D possibly corresponds to TRBD1 (6 bases). CDR3 length equals 15 residues. Looked up from germline, CDR1 is SGHRS and CDR2 is YFSETQ. Deletions cut 4 bases from V and 1 base from J, with 11 bases between. Based on the CDR3 plus reference TRBV5-1 and TRBJ2-2, the full variable domain is KAGVTQTPRYLIKTRGQQVTLSCSPISGHRSVSWYQQTPGQGLQFLFEYFSETQRNKGNFPGRFSGRQFSNSRSEMNVSTLELGDSALYLCASSLPTGNTGELFFGEGSRLTVL.